These T cell receptor beta chains were read from a single sample in a study of blood T cell repertoires in COVID-19. Clones were sequenced by immunoSEQ multiplex PCR, and TCRdb holds only the in-frame ones, with some missing. The sample has more than 150,000 clones, over 80% seen once. Sequencing was performed on PBMCs or T cells enriched from blood (not recorded which). The receptors here all came from a woman in her sixties or seventies who had recovered from COVID-19. CDR3s include the opening cysteine and the closing phenylalanine or tryptophan. Fields, in order: clone size, D gene, CDR3 length, V gene, J gene, CDR3 DNA, CDR3 protein. The D gene is left open where the match is weak. Some rows mark clone size as missing; the rest say once, few, many or name a class of expanded clone.

NA	TRBD2	14	TRBV7-2	TRBJ2-7	TGTGCCAGCAGCCCCGGACTAGCGAGATACGAGCAGTACTTC	CASSPGLARYEQYF
NA	NA	12	TRBV20-1	TRBJ1-1	TGCAGTGCTGGTGCAGGGGACACTGAAGCTTTCTTT	CSAGAGDTEAFF
once	TRBD1	14	TRBV11-2	TRBJ1-1	TGTGCCAGCAACTCCGACAGGGGGAACACTGAAGCTTTCTTT	CASNSDRGNTEAFF
NA	NA	18	TRBV5-1	TRBJ1-1	TGCGCCAGCAGCTTGGCTCCGGGACAACTGGGGAGAAGAACTGAAGCTTTCTTT	CASSLAPGQLGRRTEAFF
NA	NA	13	TRBV28	TRBJ1-5	TGTGCCAGCAGTTTAACAGGGTTTCAGCCCCAGCATTTT	CASSLTGFQPQHF
NA	NA	17	TRBV2	TRBJ2-1	TGTGCCAGCAGTGATCGGGAGGGGGCCTGGTCCTACAATGAGCAGTTCTTC	CASSDREGAWSYNEQFF
NA	TRBD1	16	TRBV18	TRBJ2-1	TGTGCCAGCTCACCACCTAACAGGGGGCTCTACAATGAGCAGTTCTTC	CASSPPNRGLYNEQFF
NA	TRBD1	17	TRBV3-1/TRBV3-2	TRBJ1-4	TGTGCCAGCAGCCAATCGGGACAGGGGGCTTATAATGAAAAACTGTTTTTT	CASSQSGQGAYNEKLFF
NA	NA	14	TRBV19	TRBJ1-4	TGTGCCAGTAGTATATCCAGGGAAGGAGAAAAACTGTTTTTT	CASSISREGEKLFF
NA	TRBD2	20	TRBV28	TRBJ2-7	TGTGCCAGCAGTTTGGGCCCCCAGCGGGAGAGGGGGGCTGAAGGCTACGAGCAGTACTTC	CASSLGPQRERGAEGYEQYF
NA	NA	14	TRBV5-1	TRBJ2-3	TGCGCCAGCAGCCTTGGACAGAGCACAGATACGCAGTATTTT	CASSLGQSTDTQYF
NA	NA	14	TRBV2	TRBJ1-1	TGTGCCAGCAGTTCACAGGGAGTGTACACTGAAGCTTTCTTT	CASSSQGVYTEAFF
NA	TRBD1	16	TRBV19	TRBJ1-1	TGTGCCAGTACCCTGGGCAGGGGGCGAGGGAACACTGAAGCTTTCTTT	CASTLGRGRGNTEAFF
few	TRBD1	16	TRBV18	TRBJ1-4	TGTGCCAGCTCACCGCCCCCGGGACAGGGAGGTGAAAAACTGTTTTTT	CASSPPPGQGGEKLFF
NA	NA	16	TRBV11-2	TRBJ2-3	TGTGCCAGCAGCTTAGACGGACATGCTAGCACAGATACGCAGTATTTT	CASSLDGHASTDTQYF
NA	NA	16	TRBV7-2	TRBJ2-2	TGTGCCAGCAGCTTAGGCCAGGGGACGAACACCGGGGAGCTGTTTTTT	CASSLGQGTNTGELFF
NA	NA	15	TRBV5-1	TRBJ1-4	TGCGCCAGCAGCGTAGGGGTTGGATCTAACGAAAAACTGTTTTTT	CASSVGVGSNEKLFF
NA	NA	12	TRBV10-2	TRBJ1-5	TGCGCCAGCAGTGAGCCTAATCAGCCCCAGCATTTT	CASSEPNQPQHF
NA	TRBD1	15	TRBV6-5	TRBJ1-1	TGTGCCAGCTGTCGAGAAGGGGGCTGGGACACTGAAGCTTTCTTT	CASCREGGWDTEAFF
NA	NA	16	TRBV9	TRBJ2-3	TGTGCCAGCAGCGTAGATCAGGACAGACCCACAGATACGCAGTATTTT	CASSVDQDRPTDTQYF
NA	NA	13	TRBV5-1	TRBJ1-1	TGCGCCAGCAGCAGGGACATTAACACTGAAGCTTTCTTT	CASSRDINTEAFF
NA	NA	14	TRBV2	TRBJ2-7	TGTGCCAGCAGTGGCGGGGGCTGGTCCTACGAGCAGTACTTC	CASSGGGWSYEQYF